These T cell receptor beta chains were read from a single sample in a study of cytomegalovirus exposure and HLA in healthy donors. Here immunoSEQ multiplex PCR was the method, and the copy in TCRdb shows in-frame clones only, minus some. The sample holds around 200,000 clones, approximately 84% seen once. The sequenced material came from PBMCs. The receptors were gathered from a middle-aged woman in good health and CMV-seronegative. Each CDR3 is given with its conserved first and last residue. The order of the fields is D gene, V gene, CDR3 length, clone size, J gene, CDR3 DNA, CDR3 protein. The D gene is left open where the match is weak. Size values are once, few and many counts, or a class for expanded clones, and some rows have none.

TRBD2	TRBV5-8	14	NA	TRBJ2-7	TGTGCCAGCAGGAGAGCGGGGGGATCCTACGAGCAGTACTTC	CASRRAGGSYEQYF
NA	TRBV5-5	15	NA	TRBJ2-7	TGTGCCAGCAGCTTGGGTGCGGGGTCCCCCTACGAGCAGTACTTC	CASSLGAGSPYEQYF
NA	TRBV5-4	15	NA	TRBJ2-5	TGTGCCAGCAGCACACCGGACAGGGAGGGGGAGACCCAGTACTTC	CASSTPDREGETQYF
NA	TRBV11-3	13	NA	TRBJ1-1	TGTGCCAGCAGCTTAGATCTCGCAGGAAGGGCTTTCTTT	CASSLDLAGRAFF
NA	TRBV27	13	NA	TRBJ1-1	TGTGCCAGCAGAAACTATGCGTACACTGAAGCTTTCTTT	CASRNYAYTEAFF
NA	TRBV11-1	13	NA	TRBJ2-7	TGTGCCAGCAGCTTAGGTAGATCCTACGAGCAGTACTTC	CASSLGRSYEQYF
TRBD1	TRBV2	17	NA	TRBJ1-6	TGTGCCAGCACCACTCCCCGGGACAGGGGGAGCAATTCACCCCTCCACTTT	CASTTPRDRGSNSPLHF
NA	TRBV4-3	16	NA	TRBJ1-2	TGCGCCAGCAGCCAATCAACGGGCGGGGCTAACTATGGCTACACCTTC	CASSQSTGGANYGYTF
NA	TRBV19	14	NA	TRBJ2-7	TGTGCCAGTAGTATAGATGGAGGAAAGTACGAGCAGTACTTC	CASSIDGGKYEQYF
TRBD2	TRBV5-1	20	NA	TRBJ2-3	TGCGCCAGCAGCTTGGACCCCCCTAGCGGGGGGGGGAGGTCGACAGATACGCAGTATTTT	CASSLDPPSGGGRSTDTQYF
NA	TRBV27	16	NA	TRBJ1-2	TGTGCCAGCAGTTCCTATCAAGATGAATATAACTATGGCTACACCTTC	CASSSYQDEYNYGYTF
TRBD1	TRBV6-1	15	NA	TRBJ2-7	TGTGCCAGCAGTAAAGACAGGGAAGGGGAGCCCGAGCAGTACTTC	CASSKDREGEPEQYF
NA	TRBV18	15	once	TRBJ1-2	TGTGCCAGCTCACCAGACCCGGGCGCCGAGGGCGGCTACACCTTC	CASSPDPGAEGGYTF
NA	TRBV5-1	18	NA	TRBJ2-7	TGCGCCAGCAGCTCGGAGGGGGCCAAGCGGGGGACTGGATACGAGCAGTACTTC	CASSSEGAKRGTGYEQYF
NA	TRBV30	14	NA	TRBJ2-2	TGTGCCTGGAGTGTAATTTTTCTTTCGGGGGAGCTGTTTTTT	CAWSVIFLSGELFF
TRBD1	TRBV29-1	14	NA	TRBJ2-7	TGCAGCGTTGTTGTTGGGACAGGGGCCTACGAGCAGTACTTC	CSVVVGTGAYEQYF
NA	TRBV19	14	NA	TRBJ1-2	TGTGCCAGTAGTATAGCGACAGTTGTGGATGGCTACACCTTC	CASSIATVVDGYTF
TRBD1	TRBV7-7	16	NA	TRBJ1-6	TGTGCTAGCAGCTTCCAGGGGGCTGCGCGTAATTCACCCCTCCACTTT	CASSFQGAARNSPLHF
TRBD1	TRBV19	15	NA	TRBJ1-2	TGTGCCAGTAGTATTTGGGGACAGGGGGCGCCTGGCTACACCTTC	CASSIWGQGAPGYTF
TRBD1	TRBV27	15	few	TRBJ1-1	TGTGCCAGCAGTCCACTGACAGGGGGCGCATCTGAAGCTTTCTTT	CASSPLTGGASEAFF
TRBD1	TRBV6-5	14	NA	TRBJ1-5	TGTGCCAGCAACCCGACAGGGAGCAATCAGCCCCAGCATTTT	CASNPTGSNQPQHF
TRBD1	TRBV7-3	15	NA	TRBJ2-3	TGTGCCAGCAGCGATGGGACAGGGAGGGAAGATACGCAGTATTTT	CASSDGTGREDTQYF
TRBD2	TRBV6-1	17	NA	TRBJ2-2	TGTGCCAGCAGTGCGACTAGCGGGGGAGTCTACACCGGGGAGCTGTTTTTT	CASSATSGGVYTGELFF
TRBD1	TRBV4-1	15	NA	TRBJ1-1	TGCGCCAGCAGCCACAACAGGGGCAGCACCACTGAAGCTTTCTTT	CASSHNRGSTTEAFF
TRBD1	TRBV15	17	NA	TRBJ1-1	TGTGCCACCGCTCAGCCTTGGACAGGGGGGTTGAACACTGAAGCTTTCTTT	CATAQPWTGGLNTEAFF
TRBD1	TRBV2	15	few	TRBJ1-1	TGTGCCAGCAGTGAACCGGGACAGGGTAATCCTGAAGCTTTCTTT	CASSEPGQGNPEAFF
NA	TRBV28	13	once	TRBJ1-3	TGTGCCAGCAGTTTCGTCTCTGGAAACACCATATATTTT	CASSFVSGNTIYF
NA	TRBV6-6	11	few	TRBJ2-7	TGTGCCAGCAGTACCGAGGTCGAGCAGTACTTC	CASSTEVEQYF
NA	TRBV7-2	13	NA	TRBJ2-2	TGTGCCAGCAGCTTGAGAGGGACCGGGGAGCTGTTTTTT	CASSLRGTGELFF
TRBD2	TRBV2	18	NA	TRBJ2-7	TGTGCCAGCAGTGAAGCGGCGGGACTAGCGGGGCGATTCTACGAGCAGTACTTC	CASSEAAGLAGRFYEQYF
NA	TRBV6-5	15	once	TRBJ2-2	TGTGCCAGCAGCCAAACGAACCTAAACACCGGGGAGCTGTTTTTT	CASSQTNLNTGELFF
TRBD2	TRBV6-5	15	NA	TRBJ2-5	TGTGCCAGCAGTCCTAGCGGGGGGGCCGGGGAGACCCAGTACTTC	CASSPSGGAGETQYF
TRBD1	TRBV18	14	NA	TRBJ2-2	TGTGCCAGCTCACCGGACAGGTTAACCGGGGAGCTGTTTTTT	CASSPDRLTGELFF
NA	TRBV27	13	NA	TRBJ2-7	TGTGCCAGCAGTTGGGGACAAGCTACGGTGCAGTACTTC	CASSWGQATVQYF
TRBD1	TRBV13	14	NA	TRBJ1-2	TGTGCCAGCAGCTCCCGGGACAGGGTCTATGGCTACACCTTC	CASSSRDRVYGYTF
NA	TRBV7-6	16	NA	TRBJ2-7	TGTGCCAGCAGCTACGGGATGACTTTTCAGACCTACGAGCAGTACTTC	CASSYGMTFQTYEQYF
TRBD1	TRBV11-2	15	NA	TRBJ2-1	TGTGCCAGCAGCGAGACAGGGGTGACCTACAATGAGCAGTTCTTC	CASSETGVTYNEQFF
TRBD1	TRBV7-9	13	NA	TRBJ1-3	TGTGCTCAAGACAGGGACTCTGGAAACACCATATATTTT	CAQDRDSGNTIYF
NA	TRBV28	18	NA	TRBJ2-7	TGTGCCAGCAGTTTAAAAAGGGGGGGTGGGCAGACAAACTACGAGCAGTACTTC	CASSLKRGGGQTNYEQYF
NA	TRBV5-1	12	NA	TRBJ2-1	TGCGCCAGCAGCTTGCTATCCGATGAGCAGTTCTTC	CASSLLSDEQFF
TRBD2	TRBV7-2	15	NA	TRBJ2-5	TGTGCCAGCAGCCCCGGGACTAGAGGGGGAGAGACCCAGTACTTC	CASSPGTRGGETQYF